The text below deals with one T cell receptor (beta chain). Which antigen it targets is not known. Qualities for individual bases were not recorded, and no much larger clone is one base off. The sample belongs to a study of T cell changes during pregnancy in multiple sclerosis (dated by TCRdb to 2018 to 2020). In terms of the full investigation: The study looked at changes in the T cell repertoire across pregnancy in women with multiple sclerosis.

The CDR3 sequence holds 18 residues, the cysteine and phenylalanine included. Of the read, only the CDR3 DNA is kept; its 54 bases are in frame from base 1. From the germline V gene (reference sequence), CDR1 is SEHNR and CDR2 is FQNEAQ. Trimming leaves V shorter by 7 bases and J shorter by 2 bases, with the junction holding 16 bases beyond the gene matches. Libraries were prepared through the immunoSEQ multiplex PCR assay. Held by TCRdb, this immuneACCESS table contains in-frame sequences only and omits some clones. Under half of the omission traces to an unresolved V gene where checked; the cause of the rest is unknown. The sample table lists about 110,000 clones, about 90% of them with a count of one. The ten largest clonotypes hold about 1.6% of the sample.

The sequence came from a female donor with multiple sclerosis, enrolled in a pregnancy study. Specimen: peripheral blood, collected before pregnancy. The sequence joins TRBV7-9 to TRBJ1-4; TRBD1 aligns with 7 central bases. The CDR3 reads CASNRRDSLIGTNEKLFF. The nucleotides read TGTGCCAGCAACCGCCGGGACAGCCTCATAGGCACTAATGAAAAACTGTTTTTT.